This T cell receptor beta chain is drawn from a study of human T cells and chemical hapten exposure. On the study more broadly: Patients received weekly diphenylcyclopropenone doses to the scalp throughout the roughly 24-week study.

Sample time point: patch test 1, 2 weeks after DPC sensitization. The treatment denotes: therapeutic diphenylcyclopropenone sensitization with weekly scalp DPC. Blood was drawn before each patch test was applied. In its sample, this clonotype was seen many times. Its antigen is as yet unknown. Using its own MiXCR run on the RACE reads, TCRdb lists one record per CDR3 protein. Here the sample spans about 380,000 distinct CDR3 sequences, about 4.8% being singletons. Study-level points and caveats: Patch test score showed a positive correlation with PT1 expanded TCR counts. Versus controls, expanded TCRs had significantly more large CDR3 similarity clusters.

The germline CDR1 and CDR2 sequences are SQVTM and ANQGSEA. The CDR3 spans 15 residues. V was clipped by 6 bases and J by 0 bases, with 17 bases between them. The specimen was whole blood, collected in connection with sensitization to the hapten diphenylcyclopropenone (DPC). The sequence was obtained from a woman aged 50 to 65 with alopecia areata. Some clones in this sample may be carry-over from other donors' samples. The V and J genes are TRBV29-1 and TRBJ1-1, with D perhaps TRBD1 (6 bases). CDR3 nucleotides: TGCAGCGTGACCCTCCGGACAGATTTGAACACTGAAGCTTTCTTT. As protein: CSVTLRTDLNTEAFF.